One and the same sample provided the 23 T cell receptor beta chains below, sequenced in a study of graft-versus-host responses after intestinal transplantation. Assay: immunoSEQ multiplex PCR; the TCRdb copy retains only in-frame clones and omits some. The table shows 9,000 to 10,000 clones, with 25% to 30% occurring only once. The specimen was alloreactive CD4+ T cells from a mixed lymphocyte reaction culture, collected before intestinal transplant. Subset indicated: CFSE-low proliferating T cells sorted from roughly 6-day pre-transplant mixed lymphocyte reaction (GvH or HvG direction). The source is a human patient who received an intestinal transplant.

There are a few counts of this clone. The rearrangement uses TRBV5-1 and TRBJ2-7, with D possibly called TRBD1 or TRBD2 (6 bases each). This CDR3 spans 13 amino acids. With 4 bases removed from V and 4 bases from J, the gap between germline ends came to 12 bases. Germline V gene data show CDR1 as SGHRS and CDR2 as YFSETQ. CDR3 amino acids: CASSQGGTYEQYF. Written as DNA, the CDR3 is TGCGCCAGCAGCCAGGGCGGGACATACGAGCAGTACTTC.

By frequency in the sample, this clone is medium-sized. The DNA of the CDR3 is TGTGCCAGCAGCTTTGGCCTAGCGGGCTCCTACGAGCAGTACTTC. It yields the protein CASSFGLAGSYEQYF. This sequence joins TRBV7-9 and TRBJ2-7, with 8 positions matching TRBD2. The junction had 4 bases not matched to a gene; V was cut back by 3 bases and J by 0 bases. The CDR3 has 15 amino acids. Germline V gives CDR1 SEHNR, CDR2 FQNEAQ (reference sequence).

The chain carries TRBV19 and TRBJ2-1; D possibly corresponds to TRBD1 (6 bases). Germline CDR1 and CDR2: LNHDA and SQIVND (reference sequence). This CDR3 is 12 amino acids long. V was clipped by 6 bases and J by 9 bases, with 12 bases between them. CDR3 coding DNA: TGTGCCAGTAGGACAGGAGGCATTGAGCAGTTCTTC. This translates into CASRTGGIEQFF. Full variable domain (outside the CDR3, taken from reference TRBV19 and TRBJ2-1): DGGITQSPKYLFRKEGQNVTLSCEQNLNHDAMYWYRQDPGQGLRLIYYSQIVNDFQKGDIAEGYSVSREKKESFPLTVTSAQKNPTAFYLCASRTGGIEQFFGPGTRLTVL.

This clone has a handful of counts. The J gene is TRBJ2-7, the V gene TRBV7-9; no firm D call. V was pared by 0 bases and J by 2 bases, with 5 bases between. Germline CDR1 SEHNR, CDR2 FQNEAQ (reference sequence). The CDR3 length is 13 residues. The CDR3 bases are TGTGCCAGCAGCTTAGCGGAGCCCTACGAGCAGTACTTC. Protein: CASSLAEPYEQYF. The variable domain in full, with the rest retrieved from reference TRBV7-9 and TRBJ2-7, is DTGVSQNPRHKITKRGQNVTFRCDPISEHNRLYWYRQTLGQGPEFLTYFQNEAQLEKSRLLSDRFSAERPKGSFSTLEIQRTEQGDSAMYLCASSLAEPYEQYFGPGTRLTVT.

This chain joins TRBV29-1 and TRBJ2-7; D is uncertain. The CDR3 consists of 13 residues. The V gene's germline CDR1 is SQVTM and CDR2 ANQGSEA. Trimming removed 3 bases from V and 0 bases from J, with 9 bases in between. The CDR3: CSVDGKNSYEQYF. The CDR3 region has the DNA TGCAGCGTTGATGGGAAGAACTCCTACGAGCAGTACTTC.

This clone was counted a few times. The chain's CDR3 is CASSYSTAGGYDPDNEQFF. The CDR3 DNA is TGTGCCAGCAGCTACTCTACAGCGGGAGGCTATGACCCCGACAATGAGCAGTTCTTC. J is TRBJ2-1 and V is TRBV9, with TRBD2 identical over 9 bases. With V trimmed by 4 bases and J by 5 bases, 19 bases remained unmatched. The germline V gene encodes CDR1 SGDLS and CDR2 YYNGEE. The CDR3 covers 19 residues. The whole variable domain, remainder taken from reference TRBV9 and TRBJ2-1, is DSGVTQTPKHLITATGQRVTLRCSPRSGDLSVYWYQQSLDQGLQFLIQYYNGEERAKGNILERFSAQQFPDLHSELNLSSLELGDSALYFCASSYSTAGGYDPDNEQFFGPGTRLTVL.

The chain carries TRBV7-9 and TRBJ2-2; 9 bases line up with TRBD2. CDR3 size: 19 residues. Germline V CDR1 and CDR2: SEHNR, FQNEAQ (reference sequence). V trimming: 5 bases; J trimming: 0 bases; junction bases outside the gene matches: 13. The CDR3: CASSAGGSGRPTNTGELFF. The CDR3 DNA reads TGTGCCAGCAGCGCGGGGGGGAGCGGCCGTCCTACGAACACCGGGGAGCTGTTTTTT.

The rearrangement joins TRBV9 to TRBJ2-5, with TRBD2 matching 9 bases. Unmatched junction bases numbered 5, after V lost 4 bases and J lost 1 base. The CDR3 is 15 residues long. Germline CDR1 and CDR2: SGDLS and YYNGEE. CDR3: CASSPPTSGQETQYF. CDR3 DNA: TGTGCCAGCAGCCCGCCGACTAGCGGCCAAGAGACCCAGTACTTC.

This clone showed up just a few times. The CDR3 loop reads CASSLNAGAGGLANYGYTF. CDR3 bases: TGTGCCAGCAGTTTAAATGCTGGGGCAGGGGGGCTTGCTAACTATGGCTACACCTTC. The V and J genes are TRBV27 and TRBJ1-2; 7 nucleotides line up with TRBD1. Germline lookup yields CDR1 MNHEY and CDR2 SMNVEV (reference sequence). Losses at the gene ends were 2 bases for V and 0 bases for J; bases not matched to a gene: 15. The CDR3 consists of 19 residues.

The chain joins TRBV18 to TRBJ2-7; TRBD2 agrees at 7 bases. The CDR3 is 15 residues long. V lost 2 bases and J lost 2; bases outside the gene matches: 6. Germline V gene data show CDR1 as KGHSH and CDR2 as LQKENI. Here the CDR3 reads CASSPREREAYEQYF. The CDR3 DNA sequence: TGTGCCAGCTCACCAAGGGAGCGGGAAGCCTACGAGCAGTACTTC.

V is TRBV6-6 and J is TRBJ2-1, with 13 positions matching TRBD2. CDR3 length equals 15 residues. V shed 6 bases and J 4 bases; nucleotides not matched to a gene: 3. CDR1 is MNHNY, CDR2 SVGAGI, per germline (reference sequence). The CDR3 nucleotides read TGTGCCAGCAGCCGGACTAGCGGGAGTTACAATGAGCAGTTCTTC. Its protein product is CASSRTSGSYNEQFF.

The chain employs TRBV13 and TRBJ1-2; tentatively, D is TRBD1 (5 bases). V was shortened by 4 bases and J by 4 bases, with 10 bases between the two germline ends. This CDR3 has 13 amino acids. CDR1 is PRHDT, CDR2 FYEKMQ, per germline (reference sequence). CDR3 loop: CASSSRAAYGYTF. The DNA for the CDR3 is TGTGCCAGCAGCTCCAGGGCGGCCTATGGCTACACCTTC.

This chain links TRBV5-6 with TRBJ2-7, with 10 bases that match TRBD2. Germline V gene lookup returns CDR1 SGHDT and CDR2 YYEEEE. The CDR3 contains 14 residues. J was trimmed by 5 bases and V by 0 bases; bases with no gene match: 2. CDR3 loop: CASSLVLAGDEQYF. DNA for the CDR3: TGTGCCAGCAGCTTGGTCCTAGCGGGAGACGAGCAGTACTTC. The entire variable domain, with the rest obtained from reference TRBV5-6 and TRBJ2-7, is as follows: DAGVTQSPTHLIKTRGQQVTLRCSPKSGHDTVSWYQQALGQGPQFIFQYYEEEERQRGNFPDRFSGHQFPNYSSELNVNALLLGDSALYLCASSLVLAGDEQYFGPGTRLTVT.

This clone has just a few counts. The chain carries TRBV4-1 and TRBJ1-1; the D is unclear. CDR3 length: 14 residues. CDR1 and CDR2 (germline): MGHRA, YSYEKL. V was clipped by 1 base and J by 0 bases, with 6 bases between them. The CDR3 spells CASSQVSMNTEAFF. The DNA for the CDR3 is TGCGCCAGCAGCCAAGTATCTATGAACACTGAAGCTTTCTTT.

The chain recombines TRBV4-1 with TRBJ2-1; the D is unclear. The germline gives CDR1 MGHRA, CDR2 YSYEKL. The CDR3 loop spans 17 amino acids. Trimming removed 4 bases at V and 1 base at J, with 17 bases between. CDR3 bases: TGCGCCAGCAGCCCTGTACTTACACGGTCATCCTACAATGAGCAGTTCTTC. It specifies CASSPVLTRSSYNEQFF.

By sample share, this clone is medium-sized (0.01 to 0.1%). This sequence joins TRBV18 and TRBJ2-7; TRBD2 agrees at 8 bases. The CDR3 contains 15 residues. CDR1 and CDR2 (germline): KGHSH, LQKENI. V shed 2 bases and J 4 bases; nucleotides not matched to a gene: 7. This CDR3 reads CASSPTKREWYEQYF. The CDR3 coding sequence is TGTGCCAGCTCACCAACTAAGCGGGAGTGGTACGAGCAGTACTTC.

This clone was seen a few times. The gene calls are TRBV7-3 and TRBJ2-6; no definite D call. The V gene lost 3 bases and the J gene lost 2 bases, with 11 bases spanning the gap. CDR1 SGHTA and CDR2 FQGTGA come from the germline V gene. The CDR3 runs to 16 residues. CDR3 bases: TGTGCCAGCAGCTTCCCGACATTCCCTGGGGCCAACGTCCTGACTTTC. Its translation is CASSFPTFPGANVLTF.

The V and J genes are TRBV7-6 and TRBJ2-1; D is ambiguous. CDR3 size: 13 residues. Between the trimmed V and J ends, which lost 2 bases and 7 bases, there was a span of 9 bases. Germline-derived CDR1 and CDR2 are SGHVS and FNYEAQ. CDR3 protein: CASSLSLVNEQFF. CDR3 bases: TGTGCCAGCAGCTTATCCCTAGTAAATGAGCAGTTCTTC.

This clone is classed as large. This chain joins TRBV28 and TRBJ2-1; 9 bases line up with TRBD2. The CDR3 runs 14 residues. Germline lookup yields CDR1 MDHEN and CDR2 SYDVKM. V lost 5 bases and J lost 3; bases outside the gene matches: 2. CDR3 in amino acids: CASSLSGGYNEQFF. DNA of the CDR3: TGTGCCAGCAGTCTTAGCGGGGGCTACAATGAGCAGTTCTTC.

This clone is medium-sized within its sample. The J gene is TRBJ2-3, the V gene TRBV6-4; weak D call: TRBD2 (6 bases). Trimming pared 0 bases from V and 6 bases from J, leaving 10 bases between. The CDR3 loop spans 14 amino acids. CDR1 is MRHNA and CDR2 is SNTAGT in the germline V gene. CDR3 region: CASSDSGGADTQYF. In DNA, the CDR3 is TGTGCCAGCAGTGACTCAGGAGGGGCCGATACGCAGTATTTT.

The chain has TRBV6-1 and TRBJ2-7, with TRBD1 matching 9 bases. Germline lookup yields CDR1 MNHNS and CDR2 SASEGT. V was pared by 6 bases and J by 4 bases, with 7 bases of the junction left unmatched. The CDR3 totals 14 residues. CDR3 nucleotides: TGTGCCAGCAGCACACAGGGGGCTGGGTACGAGCAGTACTTC. It encodes CASSTQGAGYEQYF.

The chain is built from TRBV20-1 and TRBJ1-2; no clear D gene. The ends were cut back, 5 bases at V and 0 bases at J, with 4 bases in the middle. CDR1 DFQATT and CDR2 SNEGSKA come from the germline V gene (reference sequence). This CDR3 has 11 amino acids. CDR3 sequence (DNA): TGCAGTGCTGGGGCTAACTATGGCTACACCTTC. Residues: CSAGANYGYTF.

This clone was counted a few times. The CDR3 region has the DNA TGTGCCAGCAGCTTAGCGCTTTTCCCCACCGAAGCTTTCTTT. This translates into CASSLALFPTEAFF. This sequence joins TRBV7-6 and TRBJ1-1; D is undetermined. Germline V gene lookup returns CDR1 SGHVS and CDR2 FNYEAQ. The CDR3 is 14 residues long. Trimming stripped 0 bases from V and 8 bases from J, with 13 bases between.